This passage covers 26 T cell receptor beta chains from one sample sequenced in a study of identical twins. TCRdb re-derived calls from the 5' RACE reads in MiXCR, one entry per CDR3 protein. The profile shows about 240,000 distinct CDR3 sequences, about 10% of them singletons. The sequencing input was memory T cells sorted from blood. Receptor source: a man between 50 and 59 years old in good health.

In its sample, this clonotype was seen many times. Lacking the conserved final phenylalanine or tryptophan, this CDR3 likely reflects a read error. The limits of the CDR3 on the DNA are not certain, so only TCRdb's listed CDR3 is given. This sequence joins TRBV2 and TRBJ1-2; the table gives TRBD1 as D, unverified against the DNA. Germline CDR1 and CDR2: SNHLY and FYNNEI. Including both end residues, the CDR3 is 10 amino acids long. The CDR3 here is CASYRGPVST.

This clonotype was detected a few times. The CDR3 spells CASAGPPNEKLFF. The CDR3 DNA sequence: TGTGCCAGCGCGGGTCCTCCCAATGAAAAACTGTTTTTT. V usage is TRBV12-3 or TRBV12-4 and J usage is TRBJ1-4; D is ambiguous. V was pared by 8 bases and J by 5 bases, with 12 bases between. The CDR3 sequence is 13 residues long.

This clonotype was picked up a small number of times. The chain recombines TRBV11-2 with TRBJ1-2; maybe TRBD1 (6 bases). This CDR3 region has 14 residues. Looked up from germline, CDR1 is SGHAT and CDR2 is FQNNGV. V was trimmed by 3 bases and J by 3 bases, leaving 11 bases between them. The DNA of the CDR3 is TGTGCCAGCAGCTTGGGGGCGGACTACTATGGCTACACCTTC. Its protein is CASSLGADYYGYTF.

This clonotype was seen more than once but under ten times. This sequence may be a read error, since a much larger clone differs from it by one base. The J gene is TRBJ1-1, the V gene TRBV7-9, with D uncertain. From germline, CDR1 is SEHNR and CDR2 FQNEAQ (reference sequence). V lost 8 bases and J lost 2, with 9 bases in between. The length of the CDR3 is 12 residues. The CDR3 here is CASLAFNTEAFF. The CDR3 nucleotides read TGTGCCAGCCTTGCCTTTAACACTGAAGCTTTCTTT.

Comments on this clonotype: A much larger clonotype is one base distant, so this may be a read error. J is TRBJ2-1 and V is TRBV24-1; a possible D gene is TRBD1 (5 bases). In germline, CDR1 is KGHDR, CDR2 SFDVKD. CDR3 size: 15 residues. The CDR3, as DNA: TGTGCCACCAGTGTGGCCCAGGGTCCCTACAGTGAGCAGTTCTTC. It specifies CATSVAQGPYSEQFF.

The table lists this clonotype with many counts. The gene calls are TRBV7-2 and TRBJ2-7, with a weak D call TRBD2 (5 bases). Germline CDR1 is SGHTA and CDR2 is FQGNSA. V was trimmed by 5 bases and J by 6 bases, leaving 17 bases between them. The CDR3 totals 14 residues. The CDR3 nucleotides read TGTGCCAGCAGCACCCGGGCCGGGAATTCCGAGCAGTACTTC. Translating it yields CASSTRAGNSEQYF.

This clonotype was observed many times. V is TRBV7-8 and J is TRBJ2-1, with 13 bases matching TRBD2. The CDR3 sequence is 17 residues long. The V and J ends lost 6 bases and 1 base, in that order; junction bases with no gene match: 6. The germline CDR1 and CDR2 sequences are SGHVS and FQNEAQ. CDR3 in DNA: TGTGCCAGCAGTTGGACTAGCGGGAGTTTATCCTACAATGAGCAGTTCTTC. Encoded protein: CASSWTSGSLSYNEQFF.

This clonotype has just a few counts. This rearrangement joins TRBV7-2 to TRBJ2-2; D is undetermined. With 3 bases removed from V and 3 bases from J, the gap between germline ends came to 17 bases. The germline gives CDR1 SGHTA, CDR2 FQGNSA. CDR3 size: 17 residues. As DNA, the CDR3 is TGTGCCAGCAGCTTGATGGCCGTCAGGACCGACACCGGGGAGCTGTTTTTT. This gives the protein CASSLMAVRTDTGELFF.

The genes are TRBV6-1 and TRBJ1-6, with 8 bases that match TRBD1. CDR3 length: 15 residues. The V and J ends lost 6 bases and 5 bases, in that order; junction bases with no gene match: 6. Germline V gives CDR1 MNHNS, CDR2 SASEGT. CDR3 residues: CASRWGTGNNSPLHF. CDR3 nucleotides: TGTGCCAGCAGATGGGGGACAGGCAATAATTCACCCCTCCACTTT.

This clonotype was detected many times. CDR3 coding DNA: TGTGCCAGCAGCCCTAAATACAGGGAAAGCAATGAGCAGTTCTTC. Amino acids: CASSPKYRESNEQFF. V gene TRBV7-9 combines with J gene TRBJ2-1; maybe TRBD1 (6 bases). The V end was cut by 5 bases, the J end by 6 bases, with 17 bases between. The CDR3 spans 15 residues. Germline V gene lookup returns CDR1 SEHNR and CDR2 FQNEAQ (reference sequence). Supplemented by reference TRBV7-9 and TRBJ2-1, the full variable domain reads DTGVSQNPRHKITKRGQNVTFRCDPISEHNRLYWYRQTLGQGPEFLTYFQNEAQLEKSRLLSDRFSAERPKGSFSTLEIQRTEQGDSAMYLCASSPKYRESNEQFFGPGTRLTVL.

This clonotype was detected many times. This chain joins TRBV11-2 and TRBJ2-1; unclear D gene. The germline CDR1 and CDR2 sequences are SGHAT and FQNNGV. The CDR3 totals 14 residues. V was shortened by 3 bases and J by 4 bases, with 10 bases between the two germline ends. The CDR3 spells CASSFNYQYNEQFF. CDR3 DNA: TGTGCCAGCAGCTTTAACTACCAATACAATGAGCAGTTCTTC. The full variable domain, with the rest looked up from reference TRBV11-2 and TRBJ2-1, is EAGVAQSPRYKIIEKRQSVAFWCNPISGHATLYWYQQILGQGPKLLIQFQNNGVVDDSQLPKDRFSAERLKGVDSTLKIQPAKLEDSAVYLCASSFNYQYNEQFFGPGTRLTVL.

The chain is built from TRBV12-3 or TRBV12-4 and TRBJ2-2, with no clear D. This CDR3 comprises 15 residues. The germline V and J ends were trimmed by 1 base and 0 bases, with 6 bases remaining between them. CDR3 region: CASSLGMANTGELFF. CDR3 DNA: TGTGCCAGCAGTTTAGGGATGGCGAACACCGGGGAGCTGTTTTTT.

The V and J genes are TRBV12-3 or TRBV12-4 and TRBJ1-1, with a weak D call TRBD1 (5 bases). V shed 5 bases and J shed 6 bases, with 16 bases lying between them. This CDR3 is 14 amino acids long. The CDR3 protein is CASSRVEGQSEAFF. CDR3 sequence (DNA): TGTGCCAGCAGTAGAGTTGAGGGGCAGTCTGAAGCTTTCTTT.

This clonotype was seen at least ten times. The chain links TRBV6-1 to TRBJ1-6, with TRBD1 matching 10 bases. Trimming at V came to 6 bases and at J to 11 bases, leaving 13 bases not matched to a gene. Germline loops: CDR1 MNHNS, CDR2 SASEGT. This CDR3 spans 16 amino acids. The CDR3 sequence: CASRHGTGAYEAPLHF. The CDR3 DNA is TGTGCCAGCAGACACGGGACAGGGGCTTACGAAGCACCCCTCCACTTT.

This clonotype occurred many times. J is TRBJ2-1 and V is TRBV20-1; D is unclear. CDR1 DFQATT and CDR2 SNEGSKA come from the germline V gene (reference sequence). CDR3 length equals 13 residues. Trimming removed 0 bases at V and 6 bases at J, with 9 bases between. The CDR3 sequence is CSARDGTSNEQFF. The CDR3 nucleotides read TGCAGTGCTAGAGATGGCACGAGCAATGAGCAGTTCTTC.

This clonotype occurred many times. This chain connects TRBV20-1 to TRBJ2-2; weak D call: TRBD1 (5 bases). V was shortened by 5 bases and J by 2 bases, with 12 bases between the two germline ends. The CDR3 is made up of 14 amino acids. Germline V gene sequence: CDR1 DFQATT, CDR2 SNEGSKA (reference sequence). CDR3 loop: CSARKTGNTGELFF. CDR3 coding DNA: TGCAGTGCTCGTAAAACAGGAAACACCGGGGAGCTGTTTTTT.

This clonotype has just a few counts. The chain uses TRBV2 and TRBJ2-3; 7 bases are a match to TRBD2. Trimming cost V 9 bases and J 6 bases; bases outside gene matches: 9. Per germline, CDR1 SNHLY and CDR2 FYNNEI. CDR3 size: 13 residues. Written as DNA, the CDR3 is TGTGCCAGTGTAGCGGGCCCCGACGATACGCAGTATTTT. As protein: CASVAGPDDTQYF.

In its sample, this clonotype was seen many times. The chain carries TRBV20-1 and TRBJ1-5, with D perhaps TRBD1 (6 bases). Germline CDR1 and CDR2: DFQATT and SNEGSKA (reference sequence). The CDR3 has 17 residues. V lost 6 bases and J 4 bases, leaving 25 bases between the germline ends. The CDR3 spells CSATSGGGLFLNQPQHF. CDR3 bases: TGCAGTGCCACCTCGGGCGGGGGCCTTTTCTTGAATCAGCCCCAGCATTTT.

This clonotype was picked up many times. CDR3 nucleotides: TGTGCCAGCAGTTTAGGGTGGAGCACTGAAGCTTTCTTT. As protein: CASSLGWSTEAFF. The genes are TRBV12-3 or TRBV12-4 and TRBJ1-1; D unresolved. This CDR3 contains 13 residues. V was cut by 1 base and J by 4 bases, with 7 bases left in between.

This clonotype was detected ten times or more. The chain has TRBV11-2 and TRBJ2-1; D may be TRBD1 (5 bases). V shed 2 bases and J shed 6 bases, with 17 bases lying between them. This CDR3 has 16 amino acids. Germline V gives CDR1 SGHAT, CDR2 FQNNGV. CDR3 region: CASSLLSTVLGNEQFF. CDR3 in DNA: TGTGCCAGCAGCTTATTATCGACAGTTCTAGGCAATGAGCAGTTCTTC.

This clonotype was observed many times. This rearrangement joins TRBV3-1 to TRBJ2-7; 7 nucleotides align to TRBD1. With 1 base clipped from V and 3 bases from J, the junction kept 12 bases outside the gene matches. Germline V gene data show CDR1 as LGHDT and CDR2 as YNNKEL (reference sequence). The CDR3 runs 17 residues. In nucleotides, the CDR3 is TGTGCCAGCAGCCAAGGTCGACAGGGTTACACAATCTACGAGCAGTACTTC. Translated: CASSQGRQGYTIYEQYF.

This clonotype was found a few times. The chain recombines TRBV7-9 with TRBJ2-1; D possibly corresponds to TRBD2 (7 bases). The V end was cut by 2 bases, the J end by 4 bases, with 12 bases between. The CDR3 is made up of 15 amino acids. Germline CDR1 is SEHNR and CDR2 is FQNEAQ (reference sequence). Here the CDR3 reads CASSLRRGPYNEQFF. The CDR3, as DNA: TGTGCCAGCAGCTTAAGGCGGGGGCCGTACAATGAGCAGTTCTTC.

The chain couples TRBV5-5 to TRBJ2-7, with 10 nucleotides matching TRBD1. V shed 4 bases, J shed 12 bases, and the junction held 16 bases outside the gene matches. This CDR3 contains 15 residues. From germline, CDR1 is SGHKS and CDR2 YYEKEE (reference sequence). CDR3 amino acids: CASSPDRGQGGKWYF. For the CDR3, the DNA is TGTGCCAGCAGCCCTGACAGGGGGCAAGGTGGGAAGTGGTACTTC.

This clonotype has ten or more counts. The V and J genes are TRBV29-1 and TRBJ1-2, with TRBD1 as a possible D gene (5 bases). The germline CDR1 and CDR2 sequences are SQVTM and ANQGSEA. The CDR3 contains 13 residues. V lost 7 bases to trimming and J lost 0 bases, with 12 bases between them. The CDR3 DNA reads TGCAGCGGGTTGGGGGGGGCTAACTATGGCTACACCTTC. It is translated as CSGLGGANYGYTF. Using reference TRBV29-1 and TRBJ1-2 for the parts outside the CDR3, the full variable domain is SAVISQKPSRDICQRGTSLTIQCQVDSQVTMMFWYRQQPGQSLTLIATANQGSEATYESGFVIDKFPISRPNLTFSTLTVSNMSPEDSSIYLCSGLGGANYGYTFGSGTRLTVV.

This clonotype came up many times. The chain links TRBV12-3 or TRBV12-4 to TRBJ1-1, with D perhaps matching TRBD1 (5 bases). Trimming removed 4 bases at V and 11 bases at J, with 14 bases between. The CDR3 is 12 residues long. The chain's CDR3 is CASSYNHGGAFF. The CDR3, as DNA: TGTGCCAGCAGTTACAACCACGGGGGGGCTTTCTTT.

This clonotype turned up a few times. The chain uses TRBV20-1 and TRBJ1-1; D remains ambiguous. Trimming stripped 3 bases from V and 6 bases from J, with 14 bases between. Germline CDR1 and CDR2: DFQATT and SNEGSKA (reference sequence). The CDR3 sequence is 13 residues long. The CDR3 DNA follows: TGCAGTGCTAGCGTGGTAGAAGAAGCTGAAGCTTTCTTT. Its translation: CSASVVEEAEAFF.